This is a list of T cell receptor beta chains from one sample in a study of Tregs in tolerant kidney transplant recipients. Here immunoSEQ multiplex PCR was the method, and the copy in TCRdb shows in-frame clones only, minus some. Of some 250,000 clones in the sample, about 80% are singletons; the top ten hold over 0.5%. Sequenced material: CD4+ T cells from blood. Receptor source: a human donor in good health. CDR3s include the opening cysteine and the closing phenylalanine or tryptophan. Fields, in order: CDR3 protein, CDR3 DNA, J gene, D gene, clone size, V gene. D genes are given only for firm matches. Expanded clones get a size class; other rows say once, few or many, or leave the size out.

CDR3 protein: CASSVDPSRGTEAFF
CDR3 DNA: TGTGCCAGCAGCGTGGACCCCTCAAGGGGCACTGAAGCTTTCTTT
J gene: TRBJ1-1
D gene: -
clone size: -
V gene: TRBV9

CDR3 protein: CASSLGPNHEQYF
CDR3 DNA: TGTGCCAGCAGCTTGGGACCGAACCACGAGCAGTACTTC
J gene: TRBJ2-7
D gene: -
clone size: -
V gene: TRBV5-5

CDR3 protein: CASSTDRGGYGYTF
CDR3 DNA: TGTGCCAGCAGTACGGACAGGGGTGGTTATGGCTACACCTTC
J gene: TRBJ1-2
D gene: TRBD1
clone size: -
V gene: TRBV27

CDR3 protein: CASSLFVGSNEKLFF
CDR3 DNA: TGTGCCAGCAGCTTATTCGTCGGGAGTAATGAAAAACTGTTTTTT
J gene: TRBJ1-4
D gene: -
clone size: -
V gene: TRBV7-9

CDR3 protein: CASSGDRGKQYF
CDR3 DNA: TGCGCCAGCAGTGGGGACAGGGGTAAGCAGTACTTC
J gene: TRBJ2-7
D gene: TRBD1
clone size: -
V gene: TRBV10-1

CDR3 protein: CASSLGPRGRTDTQYF
CDR3 DNA: TGTGCCAGTAGTCTGGGACCCAGGGGCCGCACAGATACGCAGTATTTT
J gene: TRBJ2-3
D gene: -
clone size: -
V gene: TRBV19

CDR3 protein: CAISESRAGEAFF
CDR3 DNA: TGTGCCATCAGTGAGTCGAGGGCAGGTGAAGCTTTCTTT
J gene: TRBJ1-1
D gene: -
clone size: few
V gene: TRBV10-3

CDR3 protein: CASSLPVKDRGKQYF
CDR3 DNA: TGTGCCAGCAGCTTACCGGTCAAGGACAGGGGCAAGCAGTACTTC
J gene: TRBJ2-7
D gene: TRBD1
clone size: few
V gene: TRBV7-6

CDR3 protein: CASSRGDRGLGKAFF
CDR3 DNA: TGTGCCAGCAGCAGGGGGGACAGGGGACTTGGGAAAGCTTTCTTT
J gene: TRBJ1-1
D gene: TRBD1
clone size: -
V gene: TRBV27

CDR3 protein: CASMRVVDTEAFF
CDR3 DNA: TGTGCCAGTATGAGGGTAGTGGACACTGAAGCTTTCTTT
J gene: TRBJ1-1
D gene: -
clone size: -
V gene: TRBV19

CDR3 protein: CASSEWLWGSGETQYF
CDR3 DNA: TGTGCCAGCAGTGAATGGTTGTGGGGGTCCGGGGAGACCCAGTACTTC
J gene: TRBJ2-5
D gene: -
clone size: -
V gene: TRBV6-1

CDR3 protein: CASSPREGRGPQHF
CDR3 DNA: TGCGCCAGCAGCCCTAGGGAGGGCAGGGGGCCCCAGCATTTT
J gene: TRBJ1-5
D gene: -
clone size: -
V gene: TRBV5-1

CDR3 protein: CASKYGRNNEQFF
CDR3 DNA: TGCGCCAGCAAATACGGCAGGAACAATGAGCAGTTCTTC
J gene: TRBJ2-1
D gene: -
clone size: -
V gene: TRBV5-1

CDR3 protein: CASSKRDRGTSGRSYEQYF
CDR3 DNA: TGTGCCAGCAGCAAGCGGGACAGGGGGACTAGCGGGCGATCCTACGAGCAGTACTTC
J gene: TRBJ2-7
D gene: -
clone size: once
V gene: TRBV5-4

CDR3 protein: CAISGVTGGTPYEQYF
CDR3 DNA: TGTGCCATCAGTGGTGTAACGGGGGGGACTCCCTACGAGCAGTACTTC
J gene: TRBJ2-7
D gene: TRBD2
clone size: -
V gene: TRBV10-3

CDR3 protein: CASSSLLTTTDTQYF
CDR3 DNA: TGCGCCAGCAGCTCACTACTAACAACCACAGATACGCAGTATTTT
J gene: TRBJ2-3
D gene: -
clone size: -
V gene: TRBV5-1

CDR3 protein: CASSPDGDYNSPLHF
CDR3 DNA: TGCGCCAGCAGCCCCGATGGTGATTATAATTCACCCCTCCACTTT
J gene: TRBJ1-6
D gene: -
clone size: -
V gene: TRBV5-1

CDR3 protein: CASSYWTGGSNQPQHF
CDR3 DNA: TGTGCCAGCAGTTACTGGACAGGTGGTAGCAATCAGCCCCAGCATTTT
J gene: TRBJ1-5
D gene: TRBD1
clone size: -
V gene: TRBV6-6

CDR3 protein: CASSRQGANEKLFF
CDR3 DNA: TGCGCCAGCAGCCGCCAGGGAGCTAATGAAAAACTGTTTTTT
J gene: TRBJ1-4
D gene: -
clone size: -
V gene: TRBV4-1

CDR3 protein: CASSLDRGRFYGYTF
CDR3 DNA: TGTGCCAGCAGCCTCGACAGGGGGCGATTTTATGGCTACACCTTC
J gene: TRBJ1-2
D gene: TRBD1
clone size: -
V gene: TRBV2

CDR3 protein: CASSIDATSGNTIYF
CDR3 DNA: TGTGCCAGTAGTATAGATGCTACGTCTGGAAACACCATATATTTT
J gene: TRBJ1-3
D gene: -
clone size: -
V gene: TRBV19

CDR3 protein: CACQTNYNEQFF
CDR3 DNA: TGTGCCTGCCAAACGAACTACAATGAGCAGTTCTTC
J gene: TRBJ2-1
D gene: -
clone size: -
V gene: TRBV30

CDR3 protein: CASRIQGIGGATNEKLFF
CDR3 DNA: TGTGCCAGCAGGATTCAGGGGATCGGAGGGGCAACTAATGAAAAACTGTTTTTT
J gene: TRBJ1-4
D gene: -
clone size: -
V gene: TRBV27

CDR3 protein: CASRDRAPLETQYF
CDR3 DNA: TGTGCCAGCAGAGACAGGGCCCCTCTAGAGACCCAGTACTTC
J gene: TRBJ2-5
D gene: TRBD1
clone size: -
V gene: TRBV6-1

CDR3 protein: CASSLGGASTDTQYF
CDR3 DNA: TGTGCCAGCAGCTTAGGGGGAGCAAGCACAGATACGCAGTATTTT
J gene: TRBJ2-3
D gene: -
clone size: -
V gene: TRBV7-2

CDR3 protein: CASSWGDRGNNSPLHF
CDR3 DNA: TGCGCCAGCAGCTGGGGGGACAGGGGGAATAATTCACCCCTCCACTTT
J gene: TRBJ1-6
D gene: TRBD1
clone size: -
V gene: TRBV5-1

CDR3 protein: CASSMAGRYSNQPQHF
CDR3 DNA: TGTGCCAGTAGTATGGCAGGGAGGTATAGCAATCAGCCCCAGCATTTT
J gene: TRBJ1-5
D gene: -
clone size: -
V gene: TRBV19

CDR3 protein: CASSLGEWHASSEQYF
CDR3 DNA: TGTGCCAGCAGCTTGGGGGAATGGCACGCCTCCTCCGAGCAGTACTTC
J gene: TRBJ2-7
D gene: -
clone size: few
V gene: TRBV7-9

CDR3 protein: CASSSARTRAYEQYF
CDR3 DNA: TGTGCCAGCAGCTCAGCCAGGACGAGGGCCTACGAGCAGTACTTC
J gene: TRBJ2-7
D gene: -
clone size: -
V gene: TRBV7-8

CDR3 protein: CSVQTGWNSPLHF
CDR3 DNA: TGCAGCGTACAGACAGGGTGGAATTCACCCCTCCACTTT
J gene: TRBJ1-6
D gene: TRBD1
clone size: once
V gene: TRBV29-1

CDR3 protein: CASSPLRPGYGYTF
CDR3 DNA: TGCGCCAGCAGCCCTCTTAGGCCGGGCTATGGCTACACCTTC
J gene: TRBJ1-2
D gene: -
clone size: -
V gene: TRBV5-1

CDR3 protein: CASSLVWGNTGELFF
CDR3 DNA: TGTGCCAGCAGCTTAGTATGGGGAAACACCGGGGAGCTGTTTTTT
J gene: TRBJ2-2
D gene: -
clone size: -
V gene: TRBV7-6

CDR3 protein: CASSLGQGDYGYTF
CDR3 DNA: TGTGCCAGTAGCCTCGGACAGGGAGACTATGGCTACACCTTC
J gene: TRBJ1-2
D gene: TRBD1
clone size: -
V gene: TRBV19

CDR3 protein: CASSYRDRPISGANVLTF
CDR3 DNA: TGTGCCAGCAGCTACCGGGACAGGCCTATTTCTGGGGCCAACGTCCTGACTTTC
J gene: TRBJ2-6
D gene: TRBD1
clone size: -
V gene: TRBV7-8

CDR3 protein: CASSQERGEKHNEQFF
CDR3 DNA: TGCGCCAGCAGTCAGGAGAGGGGGGAAAAGCACAATGAGCAGTTCTTC
J gene: TRBJ2-1
D gene: -
clone size: -
V gene: TRBV23-1

CDR3 protein: CASIRQGAGNTIYF
CDR3 DNA: TGTGCCAGCATTCGACAGGGGGCGGGGAACACCATATATTTT
J gene: TRBJ1-3
D gene: TRBD1
clone size: -
V gene: TRBV6-1

CDR3 protein: CASSLYKAVQYF
CDR3 DNA: TGTGCCAGCAGCTTATACAAGGCAGTACAGTACTTC
J gene: TRBJ2-7
D gene: -
clone size: few
V gene: TRBV7-9

CDR3 protein: CASSETVALYNEQFF
CDR3 DNA: TGTGCCAGCAGTGAAACTGTTGCGCTCTACAATGAGCAGTTCTTC
J gene: TRBJ2-1
D gene: -
clone size: -
V gene: TRBV2

CDR3 protein: CAISPLSSYEQYF
CDR3 DNA: TGTGCCATCTCTCCCTTGAGCTCCTACGAGCAGTACTTC
J gene: TRBJ2-7
D gene: -
clone size: -
V gene: TRBV10-3

CDR3 protein: CASSLDPRGHSSTDTQYF
CDR3 DNA: TGTGCCAGCAGCTTAGATCCCCGCGGACACTCCAGCACAGATACGCAGTATTTT
J gene: TRBJ2-3
D gene: -
clone size: -
V gene: TRBV11-3

CDR3 protein: CASKGHPGGTQYF
CDR3 DNA: TGTGCCAGCAAGGGACACCCTGGAGGGACCCAGTACTTC
J gene: TRBJ2-5
D gene: -
clone size: -
V gene: TRBV6-5

CDR3 protein: CASSIFGGSGEQFF
CDR3 DNA: TGTGCCAGTAGTATATTCGGAGGATCGGGGGAGCAGTTCTTC
J gene: TRBJ2-1
D gene: -
clone size: -
V gene: TRBV19

CDR3 protein: CASSLGHGGGNEQFF
CDR3 DNA: TGCGCCAGCAGCTTGGGTCACGGAGGGGGCAATGAGCAGTTCTTC
J gene: TRBJ2-1
D gene: -
clone size: -
V gene: TRBV5-1

CDR3 protein: CASSSRLASGSFNEQFF
CDR3 DNA: TGTGCCAGCAGCTCGCGACTCGCTAGCGGGAGTTTCAATGAGCAGTTCTTC
J gene: TRBJ2-1
D gene: TRBD2
clone size: -
V gene: TRBV5-6

CDR3 protein: CASSPSRGETQYF
CDR3 DNA: TGTGCCAGCAGCCCGTCACGGGGGGAGACCCAGTACTTC
J gene: TRBJ2-5
D gene: -
clone size: -
V gene: TRBV7-3

CDR3 protein: CAISEGLGYTF
CDR3 DNA: TGTGCCATCAGTGAGGGGCTAGGCTACACCTTC
J gene: TRBJ1-2
D gene: -
clone size: few
V gene: TRBV10-3

CDR3 protein: CASSATYQNYGYTF
CDR3 DNA: TGTGCCAGCAGTGCGACTTACCAAAACTATGGCTACACCTTC
J gene: TRBJ1-2
D gene: -
clone size: -
V gene: TRBV2

CDR3 protein: CASSTGAGLNTGELFF
CDR3 DNA: TGTGCCAGCAGCACGGGAGCGGGGCTGAACACCGGGGAGCTGTTTTTT
J gene: TRBJ2-2
D gene: TRBD2
clone size: once
V gene: TRBV11-2

CDR3 protein: CASSYRGSEEKLFF
CDR3 DNA: TGTGCCAGCAGTTACCGCGGGAGTGAGGAAAAACTGTTTTTT
J gene: TRBJ1-4
D gene: -
clone size: -
V gene: TRBV6-5

CDR3 protein: CASSLEVPGSYNSPLHF
CDR3 DNA: TGCGCCAGCAGCTTGGAAGTTCCCGGCTCCTATAATTCACCCCTCCACTTT
J gene: TRBJ1-6
D gene: -
clone size: -
V gene: TRBV5-1

CDR3 protein: CASSFAHSSVSGANVLTF
CDR3 DNA: TGTGCCAGCAGCTTTGCCCACTCCAGCGTCTCTGGGGCCAACGTCCTGACTTTC
J gene: TRBJ2-6
D gene: -
clone size: -
V gene: TRBV11-2

CDR3 protein: CASSLPGQTYGYTF
CDR3 DNA: TGTGCCAGCAGCTTGCCCGGACAAACTTATGGCTACACCTTC
J gene: TRBJ1-2
D gene: -
clone size: few
V gene: TRBV5-8

CDR3 protein: CASSPRVNYGYTF
CDR3 DNA: TGTGCCAGCAGCCCTCGGGTTAACTATGGCTACACCTTC
J gene: TRBJ1-2
D gene: -
clone size: -
V gene: TRBV6-5

CDR3 protein: CSVVSGGARTGELFF
CDR3 DNA: TGCAGCGTTGTTAGCGGGGGGGCGCGCACCGGGGAGCTGTTTTTT
J gene: TRBJ2-2
D gene: TRBD2
clone size: -
V gene: TRBV29-1